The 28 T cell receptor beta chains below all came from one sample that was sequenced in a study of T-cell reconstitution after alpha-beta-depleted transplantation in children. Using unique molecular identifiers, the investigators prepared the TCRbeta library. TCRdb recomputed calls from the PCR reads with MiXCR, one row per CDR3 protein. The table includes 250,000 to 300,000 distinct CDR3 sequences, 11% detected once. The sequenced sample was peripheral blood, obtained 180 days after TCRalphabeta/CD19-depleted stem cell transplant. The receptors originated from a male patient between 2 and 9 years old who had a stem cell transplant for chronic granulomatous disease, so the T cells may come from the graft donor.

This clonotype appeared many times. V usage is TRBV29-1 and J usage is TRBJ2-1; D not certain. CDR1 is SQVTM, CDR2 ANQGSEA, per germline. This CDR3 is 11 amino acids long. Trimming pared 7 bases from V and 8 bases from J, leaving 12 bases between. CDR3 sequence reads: CSAREIHEQFF. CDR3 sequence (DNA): TGCAGCGCCCGCGAGATCCATGAGCAGTTCTTC.

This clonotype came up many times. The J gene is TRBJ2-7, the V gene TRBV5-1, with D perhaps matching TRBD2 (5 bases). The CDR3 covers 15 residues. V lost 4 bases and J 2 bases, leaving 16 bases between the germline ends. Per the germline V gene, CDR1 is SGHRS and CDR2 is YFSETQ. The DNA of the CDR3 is TGCGCCAGCAGCCTCGAGGGAATTCGAACCTACGAGCAGTACTTC. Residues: CASSLEGIRTYEQYF.

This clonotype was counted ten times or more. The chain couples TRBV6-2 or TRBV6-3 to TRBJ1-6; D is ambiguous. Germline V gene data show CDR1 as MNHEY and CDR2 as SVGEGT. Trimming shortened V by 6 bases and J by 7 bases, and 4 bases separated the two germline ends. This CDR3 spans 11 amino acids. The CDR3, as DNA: TGTGCCAGCAGCTCCAATTCACCCCTCCACTTT. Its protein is CASSSNSPLHF.

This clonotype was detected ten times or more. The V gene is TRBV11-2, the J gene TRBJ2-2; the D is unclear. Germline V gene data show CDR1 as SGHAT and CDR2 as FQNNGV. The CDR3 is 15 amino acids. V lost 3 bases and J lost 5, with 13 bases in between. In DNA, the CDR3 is TGTGCCAGCAGCTTTTATCTAACACCAACCGGGGAGCTGTTTTTT. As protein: CASSFYLTPTGELFF. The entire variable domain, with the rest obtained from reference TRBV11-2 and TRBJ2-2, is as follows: EAGVAQSPRYKIIEKRQSVAFWCNPISGHATLYWYQQILGQGPKLLIQFQNNGVVDDSQLPKDRFSAERLKGVDSTLKIQPAKLEDSAVYLCASSFYLTPTGELFFGEGSRLTVL.

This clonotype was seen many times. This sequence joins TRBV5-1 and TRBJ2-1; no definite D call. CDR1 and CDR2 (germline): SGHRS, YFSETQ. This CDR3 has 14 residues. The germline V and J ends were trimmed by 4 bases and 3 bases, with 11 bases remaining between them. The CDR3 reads CASSTNEVYNEQFF. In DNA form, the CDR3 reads TGCGCCAGCAGCACGAACGAGGTCTACAATGAGCAGTTCTTC. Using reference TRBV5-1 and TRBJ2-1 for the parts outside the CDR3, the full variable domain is KAGVTQTPRYLIKTRGQQVTLSCSPISGHRSVSWYQQTPGQGLQFLFEYFSETQRNKGNFPGRFSGRQFSNSRSEMNVSTLELGDSALYLCASSTNEVYNEQFFGPGTRLTVL.

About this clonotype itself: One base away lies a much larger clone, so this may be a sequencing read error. CDR3 coding DNA: TGTGCCAGCAGCCCGTCACTATCCCCTGTGGCCAACGTCCTGACTTTC. Its protein product is CASSPSLSPVANVLTF. V and J are TRBV14 and TRBJ2-6, with D hard to call. From germline, CDR1 is SGHDN and CDR2 FVKESK. This CDR3 has 16 residues. The V end was cut by 4 bases, the J end by 6 bases, with 16 bases between.

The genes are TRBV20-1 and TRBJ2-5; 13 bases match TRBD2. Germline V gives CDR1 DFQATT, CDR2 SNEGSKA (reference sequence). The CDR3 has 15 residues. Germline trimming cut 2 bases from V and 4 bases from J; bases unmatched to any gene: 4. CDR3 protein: CSARTSGGATETQYF. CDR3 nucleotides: TGCAGTGCTAGAACTAGCGGGGGGGCCACAGAGACCCAGTACTTC.

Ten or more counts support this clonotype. CDR3 nucleotides: TGTGCCAGCAGCCTCCGGGCCCCTTGGGGAATGAACACTGAAGCTTTCTTT. Encoded protein: CASSLRAPWGMNTEAFF. The chain joins TRBV7-6 to TRBJ1-1, with D hard to call. Germline CDR1 and CDR2: SGHVS and FNYEAQ. The V and J ends lost 5 bases and 0 bases respectively, with 19 bases between them. The CDR3 runs 17 residues.

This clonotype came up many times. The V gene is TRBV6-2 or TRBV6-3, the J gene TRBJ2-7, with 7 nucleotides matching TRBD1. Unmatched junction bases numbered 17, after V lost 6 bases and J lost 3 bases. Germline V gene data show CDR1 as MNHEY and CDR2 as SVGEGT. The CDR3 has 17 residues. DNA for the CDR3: TGTGCCAGCAGCCCTACCGAAGACAGGGCGCCATTCTACGAGCAGTACTTC. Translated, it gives CASSPTEDRAPFYEQYF.

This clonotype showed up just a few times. The CDR3 is CASADERSTDTQYF. The CDR3, as DNA: TGTGCCAGCGCCGACGAGAGGAGTACAGATACGCAGTATTTT. This rearrangement joins TRBV5-6 to TRBJ2-3, with D uncertain. The V gene lost 7 bases and the J gene lost 3 bases, with 15 bases spanning the gap. The CDR3 runs to 14 residues. Germline V lookup: CDR1 SGHDT, CDR2 YYEEEE.

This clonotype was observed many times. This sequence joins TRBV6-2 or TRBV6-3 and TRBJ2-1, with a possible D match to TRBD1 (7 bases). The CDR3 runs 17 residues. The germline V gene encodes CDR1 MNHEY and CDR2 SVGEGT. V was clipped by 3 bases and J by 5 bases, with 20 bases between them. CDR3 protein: CASSYTIGGGGHNEQFF. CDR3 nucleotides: TGTGCCAGCAGTTATACGATCGGAGGGGGCGGCCACAATGAGCAGTTCTTC.

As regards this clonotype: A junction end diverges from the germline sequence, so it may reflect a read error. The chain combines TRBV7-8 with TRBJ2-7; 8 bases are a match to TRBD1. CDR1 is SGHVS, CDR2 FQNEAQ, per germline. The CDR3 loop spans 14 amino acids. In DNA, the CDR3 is TGTGCCAGCAGCTCTGGGACAGGAGCCTACGAGCCGTACTTC. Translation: CASSSGTGAYEPYF.

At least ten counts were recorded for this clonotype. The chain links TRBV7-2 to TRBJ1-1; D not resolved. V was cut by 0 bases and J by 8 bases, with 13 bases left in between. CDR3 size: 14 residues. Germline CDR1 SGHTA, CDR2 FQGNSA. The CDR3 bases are TGTGCCAGCAGCTTAGCCGTCACCTCCCCCGAAGCTTTCTTT. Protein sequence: CASSLAVTSPEAFF.

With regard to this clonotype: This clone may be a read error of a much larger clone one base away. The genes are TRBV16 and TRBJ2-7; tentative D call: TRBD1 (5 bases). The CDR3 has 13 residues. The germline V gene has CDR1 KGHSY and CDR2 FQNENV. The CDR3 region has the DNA TGTGCCAGCAGCCAACAGACAGCCCACGAGCAGCACTTC. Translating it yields CASSQQTAHEQHF.

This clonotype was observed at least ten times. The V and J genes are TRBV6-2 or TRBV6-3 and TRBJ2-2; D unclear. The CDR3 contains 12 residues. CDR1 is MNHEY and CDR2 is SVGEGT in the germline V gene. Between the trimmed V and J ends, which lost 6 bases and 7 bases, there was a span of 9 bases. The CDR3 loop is CASSLAHGELFF. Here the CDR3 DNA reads TGTGCCAGCAGCCTCGCCCACGGGGAGCTGTTTTTT.

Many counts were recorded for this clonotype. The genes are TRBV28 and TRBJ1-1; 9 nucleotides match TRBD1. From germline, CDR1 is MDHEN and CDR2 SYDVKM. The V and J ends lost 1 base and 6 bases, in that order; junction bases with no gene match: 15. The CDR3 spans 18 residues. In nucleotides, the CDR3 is TGTGCCAGCAGTTTATTAAGACAGGGGGGCTGGGTGTTCGCTGAAGCTTTCTTT. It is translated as CASSLLRQGGWVFAEAFF.

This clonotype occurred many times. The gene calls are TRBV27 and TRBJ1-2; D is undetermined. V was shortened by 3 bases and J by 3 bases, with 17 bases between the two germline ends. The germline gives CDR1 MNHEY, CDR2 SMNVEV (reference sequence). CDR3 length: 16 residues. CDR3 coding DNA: TGTGCCAGCAGTTTGGACTACGGGAGCCATGACTATGGCTACACCTTC. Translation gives CASSLDYGSHDYGYTF.

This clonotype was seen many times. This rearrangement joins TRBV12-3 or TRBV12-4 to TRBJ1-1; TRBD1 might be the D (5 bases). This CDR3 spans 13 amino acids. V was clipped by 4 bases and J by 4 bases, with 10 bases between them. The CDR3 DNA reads TGTGCCAGCAGTTCAGACAGCGGCACTGAAGCTTTCTTT. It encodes CASSSDSGTEAFF.

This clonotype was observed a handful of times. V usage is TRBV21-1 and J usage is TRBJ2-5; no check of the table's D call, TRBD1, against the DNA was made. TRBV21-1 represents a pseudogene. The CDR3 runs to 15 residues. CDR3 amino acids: CASSKDVRGQETQYF. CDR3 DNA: TGTGCCAGCAGCAAAGATGTAAGGGGTCAAGAGACCCAGTACTTC.

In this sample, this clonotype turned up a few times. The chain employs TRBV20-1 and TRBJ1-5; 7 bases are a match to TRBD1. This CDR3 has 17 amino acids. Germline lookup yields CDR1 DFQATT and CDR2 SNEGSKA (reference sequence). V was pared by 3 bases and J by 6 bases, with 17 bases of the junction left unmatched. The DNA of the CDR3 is TGCAGTGCTAGTAAGCCTCGGGACAGCCTGTCGTCTCAGCCCCAGCATTTT. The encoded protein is CSASKPRDSLSSQPQHF.

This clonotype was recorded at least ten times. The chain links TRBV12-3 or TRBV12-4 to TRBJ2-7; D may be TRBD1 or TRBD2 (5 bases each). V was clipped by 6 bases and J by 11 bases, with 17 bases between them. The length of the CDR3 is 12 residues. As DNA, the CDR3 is TGTGCCAGCAGCCTCTCCGGGGACCGGGAGTACTTC. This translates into CASSLSGDREYF.

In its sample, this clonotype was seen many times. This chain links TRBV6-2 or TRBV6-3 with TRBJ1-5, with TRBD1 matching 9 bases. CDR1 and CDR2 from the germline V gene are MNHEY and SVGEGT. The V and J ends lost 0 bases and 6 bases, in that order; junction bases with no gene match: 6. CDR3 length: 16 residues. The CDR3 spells CASSYSVGQGGQPQHF. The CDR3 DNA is TGTGCCAGCAGTTACTCTGTGGGACAGGGAGGTCAGCCCCAGCATTTT.

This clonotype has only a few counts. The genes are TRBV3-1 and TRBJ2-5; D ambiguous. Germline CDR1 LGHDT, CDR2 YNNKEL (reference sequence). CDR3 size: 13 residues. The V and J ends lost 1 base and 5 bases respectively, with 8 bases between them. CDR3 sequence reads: CASSQAVLETQYF. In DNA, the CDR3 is TGTGCCAGCAGCCAAGCAGTTTTGGAGACCCAGTACTTC.

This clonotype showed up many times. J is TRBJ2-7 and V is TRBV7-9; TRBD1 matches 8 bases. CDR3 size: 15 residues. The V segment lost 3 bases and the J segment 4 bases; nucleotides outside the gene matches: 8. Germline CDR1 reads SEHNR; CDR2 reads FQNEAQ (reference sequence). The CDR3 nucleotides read TGTGCCAGCAGCTTGTGGCAGGGGGCTAGATACGAGCAGTACTTC. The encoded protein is CASSLWQGARYEQYF.

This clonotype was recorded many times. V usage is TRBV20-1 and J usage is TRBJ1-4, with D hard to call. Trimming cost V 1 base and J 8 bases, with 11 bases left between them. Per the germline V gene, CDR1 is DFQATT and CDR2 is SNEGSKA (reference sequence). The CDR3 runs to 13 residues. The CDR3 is CSARVLGGEKLFF. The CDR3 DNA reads TGCAGTGCTAGAGTTTTGGGCGGCGAAAAACTGTTTTTT.

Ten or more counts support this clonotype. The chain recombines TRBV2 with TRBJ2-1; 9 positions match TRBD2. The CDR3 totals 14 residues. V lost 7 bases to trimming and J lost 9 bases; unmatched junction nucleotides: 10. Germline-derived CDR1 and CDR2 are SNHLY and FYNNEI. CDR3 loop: CASIGLAGAAEQFF. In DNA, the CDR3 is TGTGCCAGCATAGGTTTAGCGGGAGCTGCTGAGCAGTTCTTC.

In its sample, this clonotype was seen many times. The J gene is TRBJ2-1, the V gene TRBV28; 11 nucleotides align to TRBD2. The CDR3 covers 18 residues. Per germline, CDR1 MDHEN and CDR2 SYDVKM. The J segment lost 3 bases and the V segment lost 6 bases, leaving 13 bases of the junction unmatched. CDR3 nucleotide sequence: TGTGCCAGCAGCTCCGGGACTAGCGGACTTCCTCTCTACAATGAGCAGTTCTTC. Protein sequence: CASSSGTSGLPLYNEQFF.

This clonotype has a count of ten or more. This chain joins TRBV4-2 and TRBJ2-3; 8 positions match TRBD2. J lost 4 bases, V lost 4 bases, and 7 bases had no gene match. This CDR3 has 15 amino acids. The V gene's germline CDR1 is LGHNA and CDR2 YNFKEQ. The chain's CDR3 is CASSRSGTSADTQYF. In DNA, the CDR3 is TGTGCCAGCAGCCGTAGCGGGACCTCGGCAGATACGCAGTATTTT.